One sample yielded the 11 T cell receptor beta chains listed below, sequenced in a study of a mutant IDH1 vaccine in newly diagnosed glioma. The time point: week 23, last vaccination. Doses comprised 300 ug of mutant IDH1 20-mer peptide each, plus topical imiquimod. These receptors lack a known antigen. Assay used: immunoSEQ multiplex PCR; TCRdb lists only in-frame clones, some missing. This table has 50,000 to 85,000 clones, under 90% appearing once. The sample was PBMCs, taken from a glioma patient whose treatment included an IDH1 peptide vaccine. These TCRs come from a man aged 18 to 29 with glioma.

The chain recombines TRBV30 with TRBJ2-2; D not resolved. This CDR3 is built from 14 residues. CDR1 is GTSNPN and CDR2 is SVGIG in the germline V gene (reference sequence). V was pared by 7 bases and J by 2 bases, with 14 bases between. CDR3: CAYRRNSNTGELFF. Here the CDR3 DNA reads TGTGCCTACAGACGAAATTCAAACACCGGGGAGCTGTTTTTT.

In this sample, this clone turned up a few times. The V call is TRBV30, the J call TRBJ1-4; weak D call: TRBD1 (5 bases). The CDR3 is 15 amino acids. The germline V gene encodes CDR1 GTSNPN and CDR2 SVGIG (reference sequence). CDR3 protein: CAFARGTGQNEKLFF. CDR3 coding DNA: TGTGCTTTCGCCCGGGGCACAGGCCAAAATGAAAAACTGTTTTTT.

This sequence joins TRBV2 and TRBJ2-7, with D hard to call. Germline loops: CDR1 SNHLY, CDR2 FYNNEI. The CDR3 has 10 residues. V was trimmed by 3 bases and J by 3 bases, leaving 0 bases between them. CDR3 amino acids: CASSDYEQYF. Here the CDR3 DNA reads TGTGCCAGCAGTGACTACGAGCAGTACTTC. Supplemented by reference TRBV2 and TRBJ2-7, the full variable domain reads EPEVTQTPSHQVTQMGQEVILRCVPISNHLYFYWYRQILGQKVEFLVSFYNNEISEKSEIFDDQFSVERPDGSNFTLKIRSTKLEDSAMYFCASSDYEQYFGPGTRLTVT.

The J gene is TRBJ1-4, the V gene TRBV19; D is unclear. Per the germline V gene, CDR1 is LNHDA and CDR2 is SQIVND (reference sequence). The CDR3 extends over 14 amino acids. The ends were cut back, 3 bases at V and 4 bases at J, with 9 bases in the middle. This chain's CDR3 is CASSIGRLNEKLFF. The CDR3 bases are TGTGCCAGTAGTATCGGGCGGCTTAATGAAAAACTGTTTTTT.

The CDR3: CASSLRSWSAYNEQFF. The CDR3 nucleotides are TGTGCCAGCAGCCTGAGAAGCTGGAGCGCCTACAATGAGCAGTTCTTC. The chain combines TRBV5-6 with TRBJ2-1; D is ambiguous. Trimming took 4 bases from V and 2 from J, leaving 16 bases between them. Per germline, CDR1 SGHDT and CDR2 YYEEEE. The length of the CDR3 is 16 residues.

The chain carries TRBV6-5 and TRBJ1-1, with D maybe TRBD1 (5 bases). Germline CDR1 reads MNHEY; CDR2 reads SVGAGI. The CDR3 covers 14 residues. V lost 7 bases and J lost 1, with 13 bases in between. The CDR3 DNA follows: TGTGCCAGCATCAGGGACGGGTCGAACACTGAAGCTTTCTTT. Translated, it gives CASIRDGSNTEAFF.

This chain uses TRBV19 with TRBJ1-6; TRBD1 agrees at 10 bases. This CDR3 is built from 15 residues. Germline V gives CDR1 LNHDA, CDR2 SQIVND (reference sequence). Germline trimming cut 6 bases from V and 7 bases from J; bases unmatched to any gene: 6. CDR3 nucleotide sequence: TGTGCCAGTAGCCCCGTGACAGGGGGCAATTCACCCCTCCACTTT. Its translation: CASSPVTGGNSPLHF.

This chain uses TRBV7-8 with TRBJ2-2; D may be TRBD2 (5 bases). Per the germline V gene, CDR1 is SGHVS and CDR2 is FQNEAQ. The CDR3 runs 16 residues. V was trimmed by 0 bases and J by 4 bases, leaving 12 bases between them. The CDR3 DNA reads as TGTGCCAGCAGCTTAGCCCGAAGAGAGGGCACCGGGGAGCTGTTTTTT. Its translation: CASSLARREGTGELFF.

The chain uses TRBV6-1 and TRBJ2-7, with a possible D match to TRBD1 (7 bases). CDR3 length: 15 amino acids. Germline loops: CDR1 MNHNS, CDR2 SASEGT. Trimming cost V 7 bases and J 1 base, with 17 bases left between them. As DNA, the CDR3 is TGTGCCAGCATGCGGGACAGAGGTTTTTCCTACGAGCAGTACTTC. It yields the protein CASMRDRGFSYEQYF.

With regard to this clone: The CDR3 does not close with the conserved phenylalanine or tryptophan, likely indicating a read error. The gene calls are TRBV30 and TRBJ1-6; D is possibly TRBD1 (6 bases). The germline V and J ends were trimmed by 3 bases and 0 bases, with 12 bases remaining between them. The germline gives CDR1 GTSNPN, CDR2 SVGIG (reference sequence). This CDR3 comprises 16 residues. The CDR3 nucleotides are TGTGCCTGGAGGGCAGGGGAGAGCTCCTATAATTCACCCCTCCACCTT. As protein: CAWRAGESSYNSPLHL.

The CDR3 region has the DNA TGTGCCAGCAGCACAGGGACTAGCGGGATGAGCTACGAGCAGTACTTC. It yields the protein CASSTGTSGMSYEQYF. The V and J genes are TRBV7-6 and TRBJ2-7; 13 bases are a match to TRBD2. Germline V gene data show CDR1 as SGHVS and CDR2 as FNYEAQ. The CDR3 sequence is 16 residues long. The J segment lost 3 bases and the V segment lost 5 bases, leaving 7 bases of the junction unmatched.